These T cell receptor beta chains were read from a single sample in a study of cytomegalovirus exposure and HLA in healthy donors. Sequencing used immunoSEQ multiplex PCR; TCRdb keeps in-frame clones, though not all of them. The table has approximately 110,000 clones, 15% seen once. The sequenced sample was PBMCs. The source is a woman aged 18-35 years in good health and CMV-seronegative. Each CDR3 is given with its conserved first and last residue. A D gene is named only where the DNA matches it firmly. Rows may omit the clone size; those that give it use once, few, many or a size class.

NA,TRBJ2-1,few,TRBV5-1,TGCGCCAGCAGCTTGAGCACTGCCGCCTACAATGAGCAGTTCTTC,CASSLSTAAYNEQFF
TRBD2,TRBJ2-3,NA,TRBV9,TGTGCCAGCAGCAGACTAGCGGGAGGGACAGATACGCAGTATTTT,CASSRLAGGTDTQYF
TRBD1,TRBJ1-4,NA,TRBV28,TGTGCCAGCAGCCGGGACAGGGTATATGAAAAACTGTTTTTT,CASSRDRVYEKLFF
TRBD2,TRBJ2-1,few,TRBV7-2,TGTGCCAGCAGCCCTCGGACTAGCGGGGTCACCTACAATGAGCAGTTCTTC,CASSPRTSGVTYNEQFF
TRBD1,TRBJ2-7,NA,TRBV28,TGTGCCAGCAGCCCTACGGGACAGGCCACCTACGAGCAGTACTTC,CASSPTGQATYEQYF
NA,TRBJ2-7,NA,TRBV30,TGTGCCTGGATGGGGGCCGGACTTTACGAGCAGTACTTC,CAWMGAGLYEQYF
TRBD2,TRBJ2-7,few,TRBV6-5,TGTGCCAGCAGTTTCGGACTAGCGGGCTCCTACGAGCAGTACTTC,CASSFGLAGSYEQYF
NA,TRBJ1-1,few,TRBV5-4,TGTGCCAGCAGCGCGCGGACCCAGGGTCAAGCTTTCTTT,CASSARTQGQAFF
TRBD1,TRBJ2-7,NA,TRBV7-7,TGTGCTAGCAGCTACGGGACAGGGTTTCCCTACGAGCAGTACTTC,CASSYGTGFPYEQYF
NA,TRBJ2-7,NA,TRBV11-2,TGTGCCAGCAGCCTTTACCGGGAGTCCTACGAGCAGTACTTC,CASSLYRESYEQYF
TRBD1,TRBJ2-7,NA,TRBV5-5,TGTGCCAGCAGCTTGGGGGCCACAGGGGCCGAGCAGTACTTC,CASSLGATGAEQYF
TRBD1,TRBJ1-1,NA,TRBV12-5,TGTGCTAGTGGTTTGGTAGGCACAGGGGGACGGGACACTGAAGCTTTCTTT,CASGLVGTGGRDTEAFF
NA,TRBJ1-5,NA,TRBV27,TGTGCCAGCAGTTTAAGGCAGGGTAGCAATCAGCCCCAGCATTTT,CASSLRQGSNQPQHF
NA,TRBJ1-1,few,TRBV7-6,TGTGCCAGCAGCTTACCTCGGACGGGATTAAACACTGAAGCTTTCTTT,CASSLPRTGLNTEAFF
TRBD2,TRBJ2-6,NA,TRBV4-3,TGCGCCAGCAGCCAGACAACGACTAGCGGTAGCTCTGGGGCCAACGTCCTGACTTTC,CASSQTTTSGSSGANVLTF
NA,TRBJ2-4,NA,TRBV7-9,TGTGCCAGCAGCGTGAGTAACCACATTCAGTACTTC,CASSVSNHIQYF
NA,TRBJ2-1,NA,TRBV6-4,TGTGCCAGCAGTGACGGGGGGTCCTACAATGAGCAGTTCTTC,CASSDGGSYNEQFF
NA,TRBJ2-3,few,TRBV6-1,TGTGCCAGCAGTGAAGTTAGATTCGGAGGGGATACGCAGTATTTT,CASSEVRFGGDTQYF
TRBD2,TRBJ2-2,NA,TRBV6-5,TGTGCCAGCAGAATTAGCGGGGGGAACACCGGGGAGCTGTTTTTT,CASRISGGNTGELFF
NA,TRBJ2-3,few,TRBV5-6,TGTGCCAGCAGCTTGGACCTTCGGGAACATACGCAGTATTTT,CASSLDLREHTQYF
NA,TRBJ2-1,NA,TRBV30,TGTGCCTGGTCCGGAGGGACCTACAATGAGCAGTTCTTC,CAWSGGTYNEQFF
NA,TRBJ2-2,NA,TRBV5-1,TGCGCCAGCAGCTTGGGCCAGGGGACCACCGGGGAGCTGTTTTTT,CASSLGQGTTGELFF
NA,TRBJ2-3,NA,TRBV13,TGTGCCAGCAGCTTACGGTGGTTAGATACGCAGTATTTT,CASSLRWLDTQYF
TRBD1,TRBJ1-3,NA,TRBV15,TGTGCCACCAGGGGACAGGGGGCGAACACCATATATTTT,CATRGQGANTIYF
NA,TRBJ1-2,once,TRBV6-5,TGTGCCGGCAGTCCTACAGGGTGGGATGGCTACACCTTC,CAGSPTGWDGYTF
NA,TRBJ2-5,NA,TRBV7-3,TGTGCCAGCAGCCTCGGAGGGGCGGGTCAGGAGACCCAGTACTTC,CASSLGGAGQETQYF
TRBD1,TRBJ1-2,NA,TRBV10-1,TGCGCCAGCCTGAAGGGAAATCTAGGGACAGGGGGCGGTCTGGGCTATGGCTACACCTTC,CASLKGNLGTGGGLGYGYTF
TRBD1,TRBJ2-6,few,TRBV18,TGTGCCAGCTCACCGAGGACAGGGACTTCTGGGGCCAACGTCCTGACTTTC,CASSPRTGTSGANVLTF
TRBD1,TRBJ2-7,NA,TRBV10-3,TGTGCCATCAAGGGGACAGGACCTTACGAGCAGTACTTC,CAIKGTGPYEQYF
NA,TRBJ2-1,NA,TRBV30,TGTGCCTGCACACCAGGGTTACCACCCAATGAGCAGTTCTTC,CACTPGLPPNEQFF
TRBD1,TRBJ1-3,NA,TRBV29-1,TGCAGCGTGGGGGACAGGGCAGGAAACACCATATATTTT,CSVGDRAGNTIYF
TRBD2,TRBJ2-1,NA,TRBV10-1,TGCGCCAGCAGTATTCCTCCGACTAGCGGAGACTACAATGAGCAGTTCTTC,CASSIPPTSGDYNEQFF
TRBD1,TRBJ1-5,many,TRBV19,TGTGCCAGTAGAGGGGGCTTGGGCAATCAGCCCCAGCATTTT,CASRGGLGNQPQHF